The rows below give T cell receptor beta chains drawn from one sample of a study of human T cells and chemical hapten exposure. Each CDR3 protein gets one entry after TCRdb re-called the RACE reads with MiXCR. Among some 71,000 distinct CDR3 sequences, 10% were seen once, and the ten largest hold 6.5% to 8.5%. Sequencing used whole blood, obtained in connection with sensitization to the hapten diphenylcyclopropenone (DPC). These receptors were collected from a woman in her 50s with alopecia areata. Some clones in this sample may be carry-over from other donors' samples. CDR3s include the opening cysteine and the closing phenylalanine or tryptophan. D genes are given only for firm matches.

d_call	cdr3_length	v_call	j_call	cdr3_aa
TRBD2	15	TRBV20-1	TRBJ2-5	CSARTPAGGQETQYF
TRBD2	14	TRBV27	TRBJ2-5	CASWSGGQWETQYF
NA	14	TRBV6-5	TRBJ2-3	CASSYSPRRDTQYF
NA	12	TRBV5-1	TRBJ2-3	CASKGSTDTQYF
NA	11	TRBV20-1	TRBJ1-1	CSARGQSEAFF
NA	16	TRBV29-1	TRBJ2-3	CSVDGLGASAGDTQYF
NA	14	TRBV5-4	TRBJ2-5	CASSRGPNQETQYF
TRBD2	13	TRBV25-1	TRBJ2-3	CASRLAGGDTQYF
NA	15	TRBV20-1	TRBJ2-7	CSAWTPARRSYEQYF
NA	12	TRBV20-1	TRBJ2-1	CSASSDGNEQFF
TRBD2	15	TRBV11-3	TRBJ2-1	CASSLGASGSNEQFF
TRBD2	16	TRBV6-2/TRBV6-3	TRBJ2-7	CASSYSRLAGSYEQYF
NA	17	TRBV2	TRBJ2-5	CASSEAPRGIFGETQYF
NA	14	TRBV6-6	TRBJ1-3	CASSYSGVKNTIYF
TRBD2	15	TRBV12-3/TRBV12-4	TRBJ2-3	CASSPMAGASDTQYF
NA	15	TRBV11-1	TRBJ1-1	CASSKDGWGGTEAFF
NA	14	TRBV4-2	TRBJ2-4	CASSQEPRKSIQYF
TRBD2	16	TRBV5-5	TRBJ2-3	CASSAGLAGAQSLEYF
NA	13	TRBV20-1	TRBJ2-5	CSARYPGRETQYF
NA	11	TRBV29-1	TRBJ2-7	CSIQFNYEQYF
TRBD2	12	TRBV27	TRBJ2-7	CASSSSGSEQYF
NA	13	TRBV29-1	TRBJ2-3	CSVAGRYTDTQYF
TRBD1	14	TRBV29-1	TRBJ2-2	CSVEKGAMAGELFF
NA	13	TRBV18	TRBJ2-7	CASSPSGQYEQYF
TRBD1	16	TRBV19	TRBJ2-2	CASSRDRGYDTGELFF
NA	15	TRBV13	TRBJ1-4	CASRHRQTTNEKLFF
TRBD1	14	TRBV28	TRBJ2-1	CASHSGTVLWEQFF
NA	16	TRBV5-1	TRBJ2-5	CASSLGETAYQETQYF
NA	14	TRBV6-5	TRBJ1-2	CASSPTFSFYGYTF
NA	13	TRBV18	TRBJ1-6	CASSQEENSPLHF
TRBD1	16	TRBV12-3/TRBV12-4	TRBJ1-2	CASSLGQGAMNYGYTF
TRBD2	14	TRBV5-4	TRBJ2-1	CASSSSGRSSEQFF
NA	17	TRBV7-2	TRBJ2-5	CASSLGGWASVQETQYF
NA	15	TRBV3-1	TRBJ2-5	CASSQDSGSQETQYF
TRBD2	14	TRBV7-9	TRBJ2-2	CACKPGLDTGELFF
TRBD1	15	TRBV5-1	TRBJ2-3	CASGTGLSSTDTQYF
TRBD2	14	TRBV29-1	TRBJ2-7	CSVSGTSGQYEQYF
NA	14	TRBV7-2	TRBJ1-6	CASSFGQYNSPLHF
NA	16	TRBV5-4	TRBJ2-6	CASSPSWVSGANVLTF
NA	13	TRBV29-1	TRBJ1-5	CSVKGSLNQPQHF
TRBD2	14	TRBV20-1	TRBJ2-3	CSAPLAGRTDTQYF
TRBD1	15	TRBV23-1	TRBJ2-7	CASPWAGQGFSEQYF
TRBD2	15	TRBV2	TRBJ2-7	CASSHGRENSGEQYF
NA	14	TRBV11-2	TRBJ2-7	CASSLEPRSYEQYF
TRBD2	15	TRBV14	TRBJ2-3	CASSRLAGPTDTQYF
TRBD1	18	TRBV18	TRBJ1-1	CASSPLPHNRQGNTEAFF
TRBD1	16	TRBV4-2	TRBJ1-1	CASSQEEGTGGTEAFF
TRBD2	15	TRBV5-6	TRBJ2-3	CASNGLAGGTDTQYF
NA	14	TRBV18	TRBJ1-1	CASSPSGRSTEAFF